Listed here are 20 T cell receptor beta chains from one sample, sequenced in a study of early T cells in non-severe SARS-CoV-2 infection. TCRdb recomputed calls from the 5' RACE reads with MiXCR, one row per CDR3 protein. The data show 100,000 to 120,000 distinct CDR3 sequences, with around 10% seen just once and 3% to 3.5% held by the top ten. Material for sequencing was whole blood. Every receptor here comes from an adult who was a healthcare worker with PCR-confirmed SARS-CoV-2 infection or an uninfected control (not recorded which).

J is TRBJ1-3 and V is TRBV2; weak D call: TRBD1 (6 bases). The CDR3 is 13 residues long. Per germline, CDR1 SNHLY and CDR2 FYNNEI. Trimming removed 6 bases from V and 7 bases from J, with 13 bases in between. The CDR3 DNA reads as TGTGCCAGCAGGAAGGACAGTCTGAACACCATATATTTT. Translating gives CASRKDSLNTIYF.

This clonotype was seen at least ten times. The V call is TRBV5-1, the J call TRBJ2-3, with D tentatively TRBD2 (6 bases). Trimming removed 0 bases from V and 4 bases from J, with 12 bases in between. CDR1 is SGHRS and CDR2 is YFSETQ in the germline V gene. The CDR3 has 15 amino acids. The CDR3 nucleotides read TGCGCCAGCAGCTTGGGACTAGTCAGACCAGATACGCAGTATTTT. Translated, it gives CASSLGLVRPDTQYF.

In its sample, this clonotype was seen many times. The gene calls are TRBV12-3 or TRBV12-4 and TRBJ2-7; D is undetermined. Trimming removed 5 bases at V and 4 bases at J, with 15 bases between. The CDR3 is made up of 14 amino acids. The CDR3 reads CASSPYGQKYEQYF. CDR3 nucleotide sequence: TGTGCCAGCAGTCCGTACGGGCAGAAATACGAGCAGTACTTC.

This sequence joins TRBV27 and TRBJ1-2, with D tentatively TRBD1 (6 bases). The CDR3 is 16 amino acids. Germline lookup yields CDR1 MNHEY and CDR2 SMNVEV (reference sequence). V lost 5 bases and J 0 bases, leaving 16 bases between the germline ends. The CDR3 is CASSPGPHRANYGYTF. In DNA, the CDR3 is TGTGCCAGCAGTCCCGGCCCTCACAGGGCTAACTATGGCTACACCTTC.

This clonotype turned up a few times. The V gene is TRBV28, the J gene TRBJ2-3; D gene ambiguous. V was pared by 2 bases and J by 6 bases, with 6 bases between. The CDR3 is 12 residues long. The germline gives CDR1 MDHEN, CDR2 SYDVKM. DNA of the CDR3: TGTGCCAGCAGTTTACTCTGGGATACGCAGTATTTT. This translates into CASSLLWDTQYF.

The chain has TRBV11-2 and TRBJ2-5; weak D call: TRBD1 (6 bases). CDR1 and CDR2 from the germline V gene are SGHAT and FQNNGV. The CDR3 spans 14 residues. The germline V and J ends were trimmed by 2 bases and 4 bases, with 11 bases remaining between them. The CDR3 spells CASSLIRGRETQYF. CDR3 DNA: TGTGCCAGCAGCTTAATTAGGGGGAGAGAGACCCAGTACTTC.

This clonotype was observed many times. For the CDR3, the DNA is TGCAGCGCCGGACAGGGTGGCACTGAAGCTTTCTTT. The encoded protein is CSAGQGGTEAFF. The chain has TRBV29-1 and TRBJ1-1; the match to TRBD1 covers 8 bases. The CDR3 length is 12 residues. The V gene end was trimmed by 7 bases and the J gene end by 4 bases; junction bases not matched to a gene: 5. Germline V gene data show CDR1 as SQVTM and CDR2 as ANQGSEA.

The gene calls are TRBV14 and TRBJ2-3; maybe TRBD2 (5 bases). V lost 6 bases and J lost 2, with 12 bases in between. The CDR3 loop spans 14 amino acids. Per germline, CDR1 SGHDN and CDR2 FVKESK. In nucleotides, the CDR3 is TGTGCCAGCAGTCCAAGCGGAAACACAGATACGCAGTATTTT. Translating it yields CASSPSGNTDTQYF.

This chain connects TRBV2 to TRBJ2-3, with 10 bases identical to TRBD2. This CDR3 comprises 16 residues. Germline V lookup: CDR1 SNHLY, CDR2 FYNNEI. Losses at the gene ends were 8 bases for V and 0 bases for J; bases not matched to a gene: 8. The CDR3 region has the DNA TGTGCCAGCTGGGCAGAGACTAGCGGGAGCACAGATACGCAGTATTTT. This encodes CASWAETSGSTDTQYF.

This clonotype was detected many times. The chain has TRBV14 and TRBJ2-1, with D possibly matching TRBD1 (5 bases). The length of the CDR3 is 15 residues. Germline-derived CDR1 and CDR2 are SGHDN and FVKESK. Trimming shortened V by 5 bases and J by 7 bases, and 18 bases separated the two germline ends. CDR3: CASSSGRVYNNEQFF. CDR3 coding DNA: TGTGCCAGCAGCTCAGGGCGTGTTTACAATAATGAGCAGTTCTTC.

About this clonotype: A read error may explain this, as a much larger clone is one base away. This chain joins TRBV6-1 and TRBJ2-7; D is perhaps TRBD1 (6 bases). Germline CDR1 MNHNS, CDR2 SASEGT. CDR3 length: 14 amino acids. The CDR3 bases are TGTGCCAGCAGTGATACAGGGCTAGTCTACGAGCAGCACTTC. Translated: CASSDTGLVYEQHF.

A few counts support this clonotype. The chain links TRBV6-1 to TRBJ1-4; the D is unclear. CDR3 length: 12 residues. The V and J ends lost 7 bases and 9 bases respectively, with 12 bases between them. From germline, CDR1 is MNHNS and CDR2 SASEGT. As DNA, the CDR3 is TGTGCCAGCACCTTGGCGGATAAAAAACTGTTTTTT. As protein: CASTLADKKLFF.

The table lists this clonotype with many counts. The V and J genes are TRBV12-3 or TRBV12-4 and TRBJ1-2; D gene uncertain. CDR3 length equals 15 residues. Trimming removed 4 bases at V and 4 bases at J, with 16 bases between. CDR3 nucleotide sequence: TGTGCCAGCAGTTCCCCATACGAGCTCCCCTATGGCTACACCTTC. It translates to CASSSPYELPYGYTF.

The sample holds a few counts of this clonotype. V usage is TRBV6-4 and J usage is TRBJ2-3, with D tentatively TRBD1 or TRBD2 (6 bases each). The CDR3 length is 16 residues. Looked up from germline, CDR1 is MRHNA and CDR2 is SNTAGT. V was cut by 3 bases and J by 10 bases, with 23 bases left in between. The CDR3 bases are TGTGCCAGCAGTGAGTCTTGGGGGAACGGGGGCAGTTCGCAGTATTTT. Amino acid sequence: CASSESWGNGGSSQYF.

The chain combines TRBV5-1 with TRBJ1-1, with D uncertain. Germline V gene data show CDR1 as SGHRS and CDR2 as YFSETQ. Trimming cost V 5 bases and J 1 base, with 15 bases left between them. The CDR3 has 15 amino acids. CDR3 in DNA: TGCGCCAGCAGATCGGACGGCTCTACGAACACTGAAGCTTTCTTT. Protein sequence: CASRSDGSTNTEAFF.

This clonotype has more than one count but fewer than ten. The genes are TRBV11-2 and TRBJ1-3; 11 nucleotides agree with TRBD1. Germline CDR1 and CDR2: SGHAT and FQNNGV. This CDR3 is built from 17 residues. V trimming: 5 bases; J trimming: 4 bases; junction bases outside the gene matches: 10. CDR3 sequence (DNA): TGTGCCAGCAGCCCGCGGACAGGGGGCGCGAAAGGAAACACCATATATTTT. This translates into CASSPRTGGAKGNTIYF.

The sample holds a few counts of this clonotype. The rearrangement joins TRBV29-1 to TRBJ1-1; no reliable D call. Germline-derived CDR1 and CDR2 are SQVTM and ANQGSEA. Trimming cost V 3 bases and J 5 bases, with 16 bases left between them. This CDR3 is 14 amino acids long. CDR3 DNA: TGCAGCGTTGAGCTTGTCAGTGAAGGGACTGAAGCTTTCTTT. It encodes CSVELVSEGTEAFF.

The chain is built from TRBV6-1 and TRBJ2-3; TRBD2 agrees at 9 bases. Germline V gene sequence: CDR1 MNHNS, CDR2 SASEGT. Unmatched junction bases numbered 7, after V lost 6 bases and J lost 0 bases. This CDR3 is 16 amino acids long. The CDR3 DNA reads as TGTGCCAGCAGCTTAGCGGGGGCCGCTAGCACAGATACGCAGTATTTT. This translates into CASSLAGAASTDTQYF.

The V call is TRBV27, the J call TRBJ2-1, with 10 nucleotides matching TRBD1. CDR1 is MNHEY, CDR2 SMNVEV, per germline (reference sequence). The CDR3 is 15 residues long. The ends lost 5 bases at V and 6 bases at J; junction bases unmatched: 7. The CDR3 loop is CASSLYRTGGNEQFF. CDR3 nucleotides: TGTGCCAGCAGTCTCTACCGGACAGGGGGCAATGAGCAGTTCTTC.

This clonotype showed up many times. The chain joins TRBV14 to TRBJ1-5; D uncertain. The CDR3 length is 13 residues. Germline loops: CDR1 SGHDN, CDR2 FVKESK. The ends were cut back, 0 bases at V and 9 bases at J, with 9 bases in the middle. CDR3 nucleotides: TGTGCCAGCAGCCAAGATTTATTTCGGCCCCAGCATTTT. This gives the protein CASSQDLFRPQHF.